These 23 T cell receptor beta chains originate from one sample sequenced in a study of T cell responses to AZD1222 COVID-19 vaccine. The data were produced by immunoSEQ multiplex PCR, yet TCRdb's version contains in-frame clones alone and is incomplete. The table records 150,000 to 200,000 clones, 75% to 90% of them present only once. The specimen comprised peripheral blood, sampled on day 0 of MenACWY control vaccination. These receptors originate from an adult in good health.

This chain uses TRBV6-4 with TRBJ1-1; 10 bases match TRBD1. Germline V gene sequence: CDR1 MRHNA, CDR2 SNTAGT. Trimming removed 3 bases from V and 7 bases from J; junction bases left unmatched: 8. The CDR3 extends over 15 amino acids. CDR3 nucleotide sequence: TGTGCCAGCAGTGAAACCGGGACAGGGGTTGATGAAGCTTTCTTT. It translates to CASSETGTGVDEAFF.

CDR3 nucleotides: TGTGCCAGCAGGTCCACCGGGACTAGCGCGGAGCAGTACTTC. This gives the protein CASRSTGTSAEQYF. V usage is TRBV5-4 and J usage is TRBJ2-5; 10 positions match TRBD2. The CDR3 has 14 residues. V dropped 5 bases and J dropped 11; count of bases not matched to a gene: 12. The germline V gene has CDR1 SGHNT and CDR2 YYREEE (reference sequence).

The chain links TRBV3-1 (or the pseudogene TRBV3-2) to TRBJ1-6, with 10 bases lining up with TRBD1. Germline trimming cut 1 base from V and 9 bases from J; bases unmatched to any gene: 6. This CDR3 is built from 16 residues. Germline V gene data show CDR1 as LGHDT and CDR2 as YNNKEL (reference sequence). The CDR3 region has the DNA TGTGCCAGCAGCCAAGTAACCGGGACAGGGGCTTCACCCCTCCACTTT. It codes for CASSQVTGTGASPLHF.

The CDR3 DNA is TGTGCCAGCCTTGACACCGCCAATCAGCCCCAGCATTTT. Translating it yields CASLDTANQPQHF. The chain couples TRBV28 to TRBJ1-5; D not certain. V was pared by 8 bases and J by 3 bases, with 11 bases between. CDR3 length: 13 amino acids. The V gene's germline CDR1 is MDHEN and CDR2 SYDVKM. Full variable domain (missing parts from reference TRBV28 and TRBJ1-5): DVKVTQSSRYLVKRTGEKVFLECVQDMDHENMFWYRQDPGLGLRLIYFSYDVKMKEKGDIPEGYSVSREKKERFSLILESASTNQTSMYLCASLDTANQPQHFGDGTRLSIL.

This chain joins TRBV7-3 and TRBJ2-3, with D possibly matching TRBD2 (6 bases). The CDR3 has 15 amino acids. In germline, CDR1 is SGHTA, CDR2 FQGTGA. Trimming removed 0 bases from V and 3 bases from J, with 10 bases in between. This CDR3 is CASSLTGGETDTQYF. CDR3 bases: TGTGCCAGCAGCTTAACGGGGGGAGAGACAGATACGCAGTATTTT.

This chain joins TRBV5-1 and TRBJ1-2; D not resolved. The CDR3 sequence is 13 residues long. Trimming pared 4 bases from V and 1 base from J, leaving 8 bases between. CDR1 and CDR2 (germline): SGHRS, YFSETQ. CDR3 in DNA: TGCGCCAGCAGCCAAGGATTTAACTATGGCTACACCTTC. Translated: CASSQGFNYGYTF.

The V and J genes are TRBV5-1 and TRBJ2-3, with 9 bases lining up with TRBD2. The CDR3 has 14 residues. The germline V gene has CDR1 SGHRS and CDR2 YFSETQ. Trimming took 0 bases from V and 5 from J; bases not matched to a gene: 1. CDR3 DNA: TGCGCCAGCAGCTTGGGGCGGGAGGGAGATACGCAGTATTTT. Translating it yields CASSLGREGDTQYF.

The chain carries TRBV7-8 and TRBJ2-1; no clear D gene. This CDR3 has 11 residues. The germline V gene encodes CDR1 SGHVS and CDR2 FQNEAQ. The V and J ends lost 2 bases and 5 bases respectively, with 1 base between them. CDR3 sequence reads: CASSLHNEQFF. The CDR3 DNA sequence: TGTGCCAGCAGCTTACACAATGAGCAGTTCTTC.

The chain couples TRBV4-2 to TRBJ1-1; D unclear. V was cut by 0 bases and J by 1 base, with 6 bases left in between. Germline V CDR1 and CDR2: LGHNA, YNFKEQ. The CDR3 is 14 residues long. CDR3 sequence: CASSQEEGNTEAFF. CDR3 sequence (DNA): TGTGCCAGCAGCCAAGAGGAGGGGAACACTGAAGCTTTCTTT.

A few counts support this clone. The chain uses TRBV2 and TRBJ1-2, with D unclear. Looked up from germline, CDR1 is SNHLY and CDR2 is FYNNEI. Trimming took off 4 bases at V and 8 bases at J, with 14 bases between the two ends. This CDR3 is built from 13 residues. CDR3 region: CASSGGETGGYTF. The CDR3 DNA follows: TGTGCCAGCAGTGGAGGTGAAACGGGGGGCTACACCTTC.

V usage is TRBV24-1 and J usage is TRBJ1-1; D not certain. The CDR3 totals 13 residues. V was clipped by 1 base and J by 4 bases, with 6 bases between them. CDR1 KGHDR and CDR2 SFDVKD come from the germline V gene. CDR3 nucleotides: TGTGCCACCAGTGATTTTGGGAGCACTGAAGCTTTCTTT. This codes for CATSDFGSTEAFF.

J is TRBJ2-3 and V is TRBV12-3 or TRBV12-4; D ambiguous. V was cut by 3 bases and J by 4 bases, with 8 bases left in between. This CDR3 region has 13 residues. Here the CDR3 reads CASSFPVSDTQYF. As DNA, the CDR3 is TGTGCCAGCAGTTTTCCGGTTTCAGATACGCAGTATTTT.

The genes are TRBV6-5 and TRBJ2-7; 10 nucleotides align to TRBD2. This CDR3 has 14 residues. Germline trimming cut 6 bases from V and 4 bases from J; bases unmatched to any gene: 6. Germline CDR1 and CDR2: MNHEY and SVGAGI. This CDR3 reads CASSGLAGVYEQYF. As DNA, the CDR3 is TGTGCCAGCAGCGGGCTAGCGGGAGTGTACGAGCAGTACTTC.

CDR3 sequence: CASSGDRKADTQYF. The CDR3 nucleotides are TGTGCCAGCAGTGGGGACAGAAAAGCAGATACGCAGTATTTT. The chain couples TRBV28 to TRBJ2-3; 7 positions match TRBD1. The V gene's germline CDR1 is MDHEN and CDR2 SYDVKM. J lost 4 bases, V lost 5 bases, and 6 bases had no gene match. CDR3 length: 14 amino acids.

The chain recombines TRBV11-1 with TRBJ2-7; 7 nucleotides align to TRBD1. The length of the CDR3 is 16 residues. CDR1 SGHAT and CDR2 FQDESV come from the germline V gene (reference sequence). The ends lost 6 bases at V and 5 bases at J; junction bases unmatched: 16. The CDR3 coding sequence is TGTGCCAGCAGTAATTACTCCGTGACAGGGCTCCACGAGCAGTACTTC. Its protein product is CASSNYSVTGLHEQYF.

The DNA of the CDR3 is TGTGCCAGCAGCCCAGCATCGGGGGCAGCAGAGACCCAGTACTTC. This gives the protein CASSPASGAAETQYF. This sequence joins TRBV11-2 and TRBJ2-5; either TRBD1 or TRBD2 may fit D (6 bases each). The CDR3 totals 15 residues. Trimming took off 5 bases at V and 4 bases at J, with 17 bases between the two ends. Looked up from germline, CDR1 is SGHAT and CDR2 is FQNNGV.

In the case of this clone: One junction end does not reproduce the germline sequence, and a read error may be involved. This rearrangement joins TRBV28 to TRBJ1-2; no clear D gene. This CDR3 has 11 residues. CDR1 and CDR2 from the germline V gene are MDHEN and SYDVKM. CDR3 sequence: CASSTTPGIDF. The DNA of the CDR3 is TGTGCCAGCAGTACAACGCCCGGGATCGACTTC.

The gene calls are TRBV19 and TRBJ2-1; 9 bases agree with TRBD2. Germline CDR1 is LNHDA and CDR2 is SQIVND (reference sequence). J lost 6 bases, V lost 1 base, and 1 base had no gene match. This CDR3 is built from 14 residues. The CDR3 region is CASSIAGLANEQFF. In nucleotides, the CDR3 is TGTGCCAGTAGTATAGCGGGACTAGCCAATGAGCAGTTCTTC.

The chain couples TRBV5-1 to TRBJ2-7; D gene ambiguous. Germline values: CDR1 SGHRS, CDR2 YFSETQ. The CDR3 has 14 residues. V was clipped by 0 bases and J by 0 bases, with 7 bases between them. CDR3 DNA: TGCGCCAGCAGCTTGGTTGGGTTCTCCTACGAGCAGTACTTC. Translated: CASSLVGFSYEQYF.

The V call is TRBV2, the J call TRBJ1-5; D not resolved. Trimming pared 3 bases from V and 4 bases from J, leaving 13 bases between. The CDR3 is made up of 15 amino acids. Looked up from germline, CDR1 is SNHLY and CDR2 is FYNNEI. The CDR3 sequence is CASSEELRANQPQHF. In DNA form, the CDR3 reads TGTGCCAGCAGTGAGGAACTGAGGGCGAATCAGCCCCAGCATTTT.

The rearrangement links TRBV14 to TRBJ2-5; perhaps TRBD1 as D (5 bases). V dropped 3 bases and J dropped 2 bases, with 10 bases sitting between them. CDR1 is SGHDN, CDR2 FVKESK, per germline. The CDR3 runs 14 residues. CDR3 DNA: TGTGCCAGCAGCCAGACAGATCTACAAGAGACCCAGTACTTC. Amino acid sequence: CASSQTDLQETQYF.

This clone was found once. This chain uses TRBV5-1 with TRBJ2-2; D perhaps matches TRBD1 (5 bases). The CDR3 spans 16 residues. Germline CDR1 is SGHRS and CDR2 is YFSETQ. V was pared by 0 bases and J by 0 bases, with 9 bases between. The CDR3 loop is CASSLEGSPNTGELFF. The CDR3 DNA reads TGCGCCAGCAGCTTGGAGGGGTCCCCGAACACCGGGGAGCTGTTTTTT.

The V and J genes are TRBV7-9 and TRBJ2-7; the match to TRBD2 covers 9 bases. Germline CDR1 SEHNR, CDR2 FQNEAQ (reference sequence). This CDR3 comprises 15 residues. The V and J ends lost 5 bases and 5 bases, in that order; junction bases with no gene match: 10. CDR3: CASSQTGTSLDEQYF. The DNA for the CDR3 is TGTGCCAGCAGCCAAACCGGGACTAGCCTGGACGAGCAGTACTTC.